This TCR beta chain was sequenced for a study of blood T cell repertoires in COVID-19. Clinical histories supplied by participants themselves formed the basis of cohort assignment. The repertoire was sequenced with immunoSEQ multiplex PCR; TCRdb's copy has only in-frame clones and lacks some. This table has 250,000 to 350,000 clones, 85% appearing once. V shed 3 bases and J shed 4 bases, with 16 bases lying between them. The CDR3 extends over 14 amino acids. CDR1 is GTSNPN and CDR2 is SVGIG in the germline V gene (reference sequence). The chain joins TRBV30 to TRBJ2-7; D is unresolved. Sample: PBMCs or T cells enriched from blood (not recorded which). The receptor was isolated from a woman aged 50 to 60 who had recovered from COVID-19. This chain's CDR3 is CAWRAKAGLYEQYF. In nucleotides, the CDR3 is TGTGCCTGGAGGGCAAAGGCAGGATTGTACGAGCAGTACTTC.